The next 27 T cell receptor beta chains were all read from a single sample in a study of OX40 agonist ivuxolimab in advanced cancers. Some clones are missing from TCRdb's copy, which holds only in-frame ones; the method was immunoSEQ multiplex PCR. The sample consists of 55,000 to 65,000 clones, around 85% of them appearing once. Specimen: CD4+ or CD8+ T cells sorted from blood, collected in a trial of the OX40 agonist ivuxolimab. These receptors originate from an adult with an advanced solid tumor such as melanoma, head and neck, liver or kidney cancer.

This clone has more than one count but fewer than ten. The V gene is TRBV2, the J gene TRBJ2-7; TRBD1 might be the D (6 bases). Trimming removed 3 bases from V and 12 bases from J, with 12 bases in between. Germline values: CDR1 SNHLY, CDR2 FYNNEI. There are 11 residues in the CDR3. The CDR3 spells CASSEWGPVYF. The CDR3 DNA reads as TGTGCCAGCAGTGAGTGGGGGCCTGTGTACTTC.

The chain uses TRBV5-4 and TRBJ1-2; 7 bases line up with TRBD1. Germline CDR1 is SGHNT and CDR2 is YYREEE (reference sequence). This CDR3 is built from 16 residues. Trimming took 3 bases from V and 3 from J; bases not matched to a gene: 11. CDR3 sequence: CASSSPQGRLDYGYTF. The CDR3 DNA follows: TGTGCCAGCAGCTCGCCACAGGGGAGGTTAGACTATGGCTACACCTTC.

The V gene is TRBV5-5, the J gene TRBJ2-5, with TRBD1 matching over 7 bases. CDR1 is SGHKS, CDR2 YYEKEE, per germline (reference sequence). With V trimmed by 0 bases and J by 3 bases, 8 bases remained unmatched. The CDR3 covers 16 residues. In DNA, the CDR3 is TGTGCCAGCAGCTTGGGACTATCGACAGGGAAAGAGACCCAGTACTTC. It specifies CASSLGLSTGKETQYF. The entire variable domain, with the rest obtained from reference TRBV5-5 and TRBJ2-5, is as follows: DAGVTQSPTHLIKTRGQQVTLRCSPISGHKSVSWYQQVLGQGPQFIFQYYEKEERGRGNFPDRFSARQFPNYSSELNVNALLLGDSALYLCASSLGLSTGKETQYFGPGTRLLVL.

This chain links TRBV28 with TRBJ1-6; maybe TRBD1 (5 bases). Looked up from germline, CDR1 is MDHEN and CDR2 is SYDVKM. CDR3 length: 16 residues. With 5 bases removed from V and 3 bases from J, the gap between germline ends came to 14 bases. The CDR3 DNA follows: TGTGCCAGCAGTACCCCTGGGGGGGGCTATAATTCACCCCTCCACTTT. It yields the protein CASSTPGGGYNSPLHF. The whole variable domain, remainder taken from reference TRBV28 and TRBJ1-6, is DVKVTQSSRYLVKRTGEKVFLECVQDMDHENMFWYRQDPGLGLRLIYFSYDVKMKEKGDIPEGYSVSREKKERFSLILESASTNQTSMYLCASSTPGGGYNSPLHFGNGTRLTVT.

This rearrangement joins TRBV5-1 to TRBJ2-2; TRBD2 matches 12 bases. Germline V lookup: CDR1 SGHRS, CDR2 YFSETQ. Germline trimming cut 2 bases from V and 4 bases from J; bases unmatched to any gene: 15. There are 20 residues in the CDR3. The CDR3 loop reads CASSLAGTSGSKPSTGELFF. The CDR3 coding sequence is TGCGCCAGCAGCTTAGCCGGGACTAGCGGGTCCAAACCAAGCACCGGGGAGCTGTTTTTT.

This chain uses TRBV9 with TRBJ2-2, with D perhaps matching TRBD2 (6 bases). CDR3 size: 18 residues. Trimming took 4 bases from V and 1 from J, leaving 20 bases between them. Germline-derived CDR1 and CDR2 are SGDLS and YYNGEE. CDR3: CASSSRGRGRKNTGELFF. The CDR3 DNA sequence: TGTGCCAGCAGCTCCCGCGGACGGGGGAGAAAGAACACCGGGGAGCTGTTTTTT. Supplemented by reference TRBV9 and TRBJ2-2, the full variable domain reads DSGVTQTPKHLITATGQRVTLRCSPRSGDLSVYWYQQSLDQGLQFLIQYYNGEERAKGNILERFSAQQFPDLHSELNLSSLELGDSALYFCASSSRGRGRKNTGELFFGEGSRLTVL.

The genes are TRBV28 and TRBJ2-1, with TRBD2 identical over 12 bases. With V trimmed by 4 bases and J by 7 bases, 11 bases remained unmatched. This CDR3 contains 17 residues. Germline loops: CDR1 MDHEN, CDR2 SYDVKM. CDR3 DNA sequence: TGTGCCAGCAGTTCTGCTAGCGGGGGGGCGGTCGGGAATGAGCAGTTCTTC. Translated: CASSSASGGAVGNEQFF.

A single count supports this clone. Written as DNA, the CDR3 is TGTGCCAGCAACTTAGAGCGGGAGGGCGGGGAGCAGTACTTC. Its protein product is CASNLEREGGEQYF. This chain joins TRBV28 and TRBJ2-7; the match to TRBD2 covers 10 bases. Germline V gene sequence: CDR1 MDHEN, CDR2 SYDVKM. V shed 7 bases, J shed 7 bases, and the junction held 10 bases outside the gene matches. This CDR3 region has 14 residues.

The chain uses TRBV19 and TRBJ1-5; weak D call: TRBD1 (5 bases). The V end lost 4 bases, the J end lost 0 bases, and 10 bases lay between the germline ends. CDR3 length: 15 amino acids. Germline V lookup: CDR1 LNHDA, CDR2 SQIVND (reference sequence). CDR3 amino acids: CASSSRDHSNQPQHF. The CDR3 nucleotides read TGTGCCAGTAGTAGCAGGGACCATAGCAATCAGCCCCAGCATTTT.

The chain links TRBV13 to TRBJ1-2, with TRBD1 identical over 8 bases. Per the germline V gene, CDR1 is PRHDT and CDR2 is FYEKMQ (reference sequence). Trimming took 0 bases from V and 4 from J; bases not matched to a gene: 4. CDR3 length: 15 amino acids. This CDR3 is CASSLGAGGGYGYTF. The CDR3 region has the DNA TGTGCCAGCAGCTTAGGGGCAGGGGGCGGCTATGGCTACACCTTC.

The rearrangement uses TRBV30 and TRBJ2-1; D unresolved. The V end lost 2 bases, the J end lost 2 bases, and 13 bases lay between the germline ends. The germline gives CDR1 GTSNPN, CDR2 SVGIG (reference sequence). This CDR3 spans 15 amino acids. CDR3 nucleotide sequence: TGTGCCTGGAGTCGTGGTGGCCAGCCCTACAATGAGCAGTTCTTC. This gives the protein CAWSRGGQPYNEQFF.

The chain is built from TRBV7-2 and TRBJ1-5; D perhaps matches TRBD1 (5 bases). CDR3 length: 15 amino acids. The germline V gene has CDR1 SGHTA and CDR2 FQGNSA. V was trimmed by 5 bases and J by 4 bases, leaving 15 bases between them. The CDR3: CASSTRTTSNQPQHF. In DNA form, the CDR3 reads TGTGCCAGCAGCACCCGGACAACTTCTAATCAGCCCCAGCATTTT.

The genes are TRBV28 and TRBJ2-7, with D perhaps TRBD2 (5 bases). Germline assignment: CDR1 MDHEN and CDR2 SYDVKM. Trimming cost V 6 bases and J 3 bases, with 15 bases left between them. The CDR3 has 14 residues. The CDR3 region is CASSVVATSYEQYF. Here the CDR3 DNA reads TGTGCCAGCAGCGTCGTAGCGACGAGCTACGAGCAGTACTTC. Based on the CDR3 plus reference TRBV28 and TRBJ2-7, the full variable domain is DVKVTQSSRYLVKRTGEKVFLECVQDMDHENMFWYRQDPGLGLRLIYFSYDVKMKEKGDIPEGYSVSREKKERFSLILESASTNQTSMYLCASSVVATSYEQYFGPGTRLTVT.

The V gene is TRBV2, the J gene TRBJ1-3; D might be TRBD1 (6 bases). V gave up 2 bases and J gave up 3 bases, with 14 bases separating them. CDR1 and CDR2 from the germline V gene are SNHLY and FYNNEI. The CDR3 runs to 16 residues. CDR3 sequence: CASSEWQGQVGNTIYF. In DNA, the CDR3 is TGTGCCAGCAGTGAATGGCAGGGGCAGGTTGGAAACACCATATATTTT.

The rearrangement joins TRBV10-3 to TRBJ2-3; 11 bases map to TRBD2. Losses at the gene ends were 7 bases for V and 3 bases for J; bases not matched to a gene: 6. The germline V gene encodes CDR1 ENHRY and CDR2 SYGVKD. This CDR3 spans 15 amino acids. CDR3 DNA: TGTGCCATCAACCCGGGACTAGCGGAGACAGATACGCAGTATTTT. Its translation is CAINPGLAETDTQYF.

The V gene is TRBV9, the J gene TRBJ1-3; D ambiguous. V was pared by 2 bases and J by 0 bases, with 9 bases between. Germline V gene data show CDR1 as SGDLS and CDR2 as YYNGEE. The CDR3 is made up of 15 amino acids. In DNA form, the CDR3 reads TGTGCCAGCAGCGTCGATCCCGTCTCTGGAAACACCATATATTTT. This gives the protein CASSVDPVSGNTIYF.

As DNA, the CDR3 is TGTGCCAGCATAAAAATAGTAGCGGCAGAGACATACGAGCAGTACTTC. This codes for CASIKIVAAETYEQYF. The chain is built from TRBV28 and TRBJ2-7, with D maybe TRBD2 (6 bases). CDR1 and CDR2 (germline): MDHEN, SYDVKM. Deletions cut 7 bases from V and 4 bases from J, with 23 bases between. There are 16 residues in the CDR3. Combining the CDR3 with reference TRBV28 and TRBJ2-7 gives the whole variable domain DVKVTQSSRYLVKRTGEKVFLECVQDMDHENMFWYRQDPGLGLRLIYFSYDVKMKEKGDIPEGYSVSREKKERFSLILESASTNQTSMYLCASIKIVAAETYEQYFGPGTRLTVT.

V and J are TRBV11-2 and TRBJ2-4; D is unresolved. The length of the CDR3 is 13 residues. Germline V gives CDR1 SGHAT, CDR2 FQNNGV. V lost 2 bases and J 3 bases, leaving 5 bases between the germline ends. CDR3 loop: CASSLYGKNIQYF. The CDR3 DNA follows: TGTGCCAGCAGCTTATACGGCAAAAACATTCAGTACTTC.

V usage is TRBV2 and J usage is TRBJ2-7; TRBD2 aligns across 9 bases. This CDR3 has 15 residues. The trim removed 2 bases at V and 0 bases at J, leaving 2 bases unmatched. Germline lookup yields CDR1 SNHLY and CDR2 FYNNEI. Here the CDR3 DNA reads TGTGCCAGCAGTGAAAATAGCGGGAGCTCCTACGAGCAGTACTTC. It translates to CASSENSGSSYEQYF.

The rearrangement joins TRBV27 to TRBJ1-4; TRBD1 matches at 7 bases. Germline CDR1 is MNHEY and CDR2 is SMNVEV (reference sequence). The CDR3 loop spans 13 amino acids. V lost 5 bases and J lost 8; bases outside the gene matches: 5. The chain's CDR3 is CASSRQGVEKLFF. Here the CDR3 DNA reads TGTGCCAGCAGTAGGCAGGGGGTCGAAAAACTGTTTTTT.

This clone was seen just once. The chain employs TRBV5-5 and TRBJ2-7; 13 positions agree with TRBD2. CDR1 SGHKS and CDR2 YYEKEE come from the germline V gene (reference sequence). V was pared by 0 bases and J by 0 bases, with 3 bases of the junction left unmatched. The length of the CDR3 is 17 residues. Written as DNA, the CDR3 is TGTGCCAGCAGCTTGGGACTAGCGGGGGGCCTCTCCTACGAGCAGTACTTC. Encoded protein: CASSLGLAGGLSYEQYF.

The chain joins TRBV6-1 to TRBJ1-1; D not resolved. V lost 2 bases and J 0 bases, leaving 7 bases between the germline ends. The CDR3 is 14 amino acids. CDR1 is MNHNS, CDR2 SASEGT, per germline. CDR3 nucleotide sequence: TGTGCCAGCAGTGAAAGGCAGATGAACACTGAAGCTTTCTTT. Its translation: CASSERQMNTEAFF.

This chain links TRBV5-1 with TRBJ2-1; 7 bases align to TRBD2. CDR3 size: 16 residues. The V segment lost 0 bases and the J segment 7 bases; nucleotides outside the gene matches: 10. Germline values: CDR1 SGHRS, CDR2 YFSETQ. The CDR3 protein is CASSLAGWEGLNEQFF. Written as DNA, the CDR3 is TGCGCCAGCAGCTTGGCCGGGTGGGAGGGCTTAAATGAGCAGTTCTTC.

The rearrangement joins TRBV19 to TRBJ1-2; the D is unclear. V lost 3 bases and J 6 bases, leaving 8 bases between the germline ends. CDR1 and CDR2 (germline): LNHDA, SQIVND (reference sequence). The CDR3 consists of 12 residues. CDR3: CASSIGRDGYTF. CDR3 bases: TGTGCCAGTAGTATTGGCCGAGATGGCTACACCTTC.

This chain connects TRBV7-6 to TRBJ1-1, with D maybe TRBD1 (5 bases). The germline gives CDR1 SGHVS, CDR2 FNYEAQ. The CDR3 length is 15 residues. V was trimmed by 1 base and J by 2 bases, leaving 11 bases between them. The CDR3 loop is CASSLGGDLNTEAFF. In nucleotides, the CDR3 is TGTGCCAGCAGCTTAGGCGGGGACTTAAACACTGAAGCTTTCTTT.

This clone qualifies as medium-sized. The chain employs TRBV4-1 and TRBJ1-1; no reliable D call. V was shortened by 0 bases and J by 4 bases, with 12 bases between the two germline ends. CDR3 length equals 15 residues. Germline CDR1 and CDR2: MGHRA and YSYEKL. This chain's CDR3 is CASSQEFAGSTEAFF. The CDR3 nucleotides read TGCGCCAGCAGCCAAGAATTCGCCGGGAGCACTGAAGCTTTCTTT.

The chain employs TRBV10-3 and TRBJ2-2; D is possibly TRBD2 (6 bases). Germline V gene sequence: CDR1 ENHRY, CDR2 SYGVKD. The CDR3 runs to 13 residues. CDR3 DNA sequence: TGTGCGATTAAGAGACTAGACGACGGGGAGCTGTTTTTT. The encoded protein is CAIKRLDDGELFF.